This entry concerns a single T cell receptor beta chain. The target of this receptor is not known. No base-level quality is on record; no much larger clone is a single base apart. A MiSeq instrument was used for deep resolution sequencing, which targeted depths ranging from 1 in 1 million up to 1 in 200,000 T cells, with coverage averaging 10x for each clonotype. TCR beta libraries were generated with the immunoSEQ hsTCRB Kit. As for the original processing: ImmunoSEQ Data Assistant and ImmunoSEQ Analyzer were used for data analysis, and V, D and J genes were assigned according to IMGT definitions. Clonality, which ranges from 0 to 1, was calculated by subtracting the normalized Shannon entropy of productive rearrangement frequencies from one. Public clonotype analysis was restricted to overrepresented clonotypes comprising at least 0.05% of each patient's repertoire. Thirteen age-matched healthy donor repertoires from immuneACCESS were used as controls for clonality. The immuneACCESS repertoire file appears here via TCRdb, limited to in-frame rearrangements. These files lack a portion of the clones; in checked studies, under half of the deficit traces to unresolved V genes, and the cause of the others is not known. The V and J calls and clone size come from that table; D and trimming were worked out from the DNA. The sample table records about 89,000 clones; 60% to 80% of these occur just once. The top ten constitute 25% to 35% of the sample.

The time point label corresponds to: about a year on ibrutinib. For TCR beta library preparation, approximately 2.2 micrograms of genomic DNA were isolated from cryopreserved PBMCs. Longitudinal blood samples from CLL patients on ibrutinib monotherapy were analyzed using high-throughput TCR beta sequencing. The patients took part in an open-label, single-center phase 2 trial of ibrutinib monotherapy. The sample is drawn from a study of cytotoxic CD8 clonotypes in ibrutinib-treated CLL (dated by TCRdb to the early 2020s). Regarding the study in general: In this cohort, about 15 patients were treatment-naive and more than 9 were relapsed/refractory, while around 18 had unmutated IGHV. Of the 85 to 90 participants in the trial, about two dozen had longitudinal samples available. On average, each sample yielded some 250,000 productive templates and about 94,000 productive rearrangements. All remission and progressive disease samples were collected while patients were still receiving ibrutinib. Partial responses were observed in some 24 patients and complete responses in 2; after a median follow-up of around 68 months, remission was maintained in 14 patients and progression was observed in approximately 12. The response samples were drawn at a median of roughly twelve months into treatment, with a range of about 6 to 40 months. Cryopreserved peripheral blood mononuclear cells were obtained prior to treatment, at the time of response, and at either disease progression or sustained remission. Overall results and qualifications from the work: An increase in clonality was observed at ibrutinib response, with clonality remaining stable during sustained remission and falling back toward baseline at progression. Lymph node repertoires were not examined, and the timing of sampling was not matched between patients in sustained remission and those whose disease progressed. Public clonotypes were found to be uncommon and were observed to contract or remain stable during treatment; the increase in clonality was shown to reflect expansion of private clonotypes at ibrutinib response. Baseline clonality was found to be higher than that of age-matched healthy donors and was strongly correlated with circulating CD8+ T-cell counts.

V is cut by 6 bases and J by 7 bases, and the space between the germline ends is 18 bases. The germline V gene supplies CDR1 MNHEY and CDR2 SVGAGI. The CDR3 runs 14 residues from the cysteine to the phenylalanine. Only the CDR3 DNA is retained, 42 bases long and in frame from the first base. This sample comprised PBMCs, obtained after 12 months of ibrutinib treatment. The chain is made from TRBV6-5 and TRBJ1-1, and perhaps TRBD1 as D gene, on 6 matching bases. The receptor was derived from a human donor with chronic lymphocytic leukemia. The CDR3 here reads CASRERTDFSEAFF. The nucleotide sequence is TGTGCCAGCAGGGAAAGGACAGACTTTAGTGAAGCTTTCTTT.